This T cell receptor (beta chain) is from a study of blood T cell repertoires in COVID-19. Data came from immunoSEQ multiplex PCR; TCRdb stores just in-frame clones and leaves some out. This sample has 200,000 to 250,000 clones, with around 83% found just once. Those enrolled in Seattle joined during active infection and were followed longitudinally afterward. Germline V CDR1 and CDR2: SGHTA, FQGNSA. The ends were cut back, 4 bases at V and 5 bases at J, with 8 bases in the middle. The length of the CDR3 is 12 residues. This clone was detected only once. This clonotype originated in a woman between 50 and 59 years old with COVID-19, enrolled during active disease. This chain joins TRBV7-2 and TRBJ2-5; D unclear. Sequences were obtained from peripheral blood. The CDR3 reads CASSSDGETQYF. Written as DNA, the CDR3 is TGTGCCAGCAGCTCTGACGGGGAGACCCAGTACTTC.